A single sample gave rise to the 22 T cell receptor beta chains below, sequenced in a study of T cells expressing NK-cell markers. No DNA is given; TCRdb re-called the 5' RACE reads and lists each CDR3 protein once. The specimen's table records roughly 180,000 distinct CDR3 sequences. The sequencing sample was made of blood T cells: a sorted CD56 or NKG2C T cell subset, CD4+ or CD8+ T cells, or bulk PBMC T cells (not recorded which). Every receptor here comes from a man aged 18-69 years in good health.

The chain employs TRBV15 and TRBJ2-1; TCRdb's D call, TRBD1, is unchecked because there is no DNA. Germline CDR1 LNHNV, CDR2 YYDKDF (reference sequence). This CDR3 contains 14 residues. CDR3 sequence reads: CATSASGGFDEQFF.

The J gene is TRBJ2-1, the V gene TRBV2; TCRdb's D call, TRBD1, is unchecked because there is no DNA. Germline V gives CDR1 SNHLY, CDR2 FYNNEI. The CDR3 has 16 residues. CDR3 protein: CASRFRDRAPYNEQFF.

The V gene is TRBV6-4, the J gene TRBJ1-5; lacking DNA, the TRBD1 call made by TCRdb goes unchecked. This CDR3 region has 15 residues. Germline values: CDR1 MRHNA, CDR2 SNTAGT. The CDR3 reads CASSAGGIGNQPQHF.

The rearrangement links TRBV2 to TRBJ2-7. The CDR3 is 16 amino acids. Germline assignment: CDR1 SNHLY and CDR2 FYNNEI. The CDR3: CASSENRNSFSYEQYF.

The rearrangement links TRBV7-6 to TRBJ2-5; lacking DNA, the TRBD2 call made by TCRdb goes unchecked. The CDR3 extends over 16 amino acids. Germline V lookup: CDR1 SGHVS, CDR2 FNYEAQ. CDR3 region: CASSLARGLPQETQYF. Using reference TRBV7-6 and TRBJ2-5 for the parts outside the CDR3, the full variable domain is GAGVSQSPRYKVTKRGQDVALRCDPISGHVSLYWYRQALGQGPEFLTYFNYEAQQDKSGLPNDRFSAERPEGSISTLTIQRTEQRDSAMYRCASSLARGLPQETQYFGPGTRLLVL.

The chain uses TRBV5-1 and TRBJ2-7; TCRdb picks TRBD1, but there is no DNA to check that call. This CDR3 region has 16 residues. CDR1 SGHRS and CDR2 YFSETQ come from the germline V gene. The CDR3 sequence is CASSLLTGQGNYEQYF.

V gene TRBV4-2 combines with J gene TRBJ1-2; TCRdb names TRBD1, which stays unverified in the absence of DNA. Per the germline V gene, CDR1 is LGHNA and CDR2 is YNFKEQ. The CDR3 contains 17 residues. The CDR3 protein is CASSQGLLDRINYGYTF.

The chain employs TRBV24-1 and TRBJ1-5. The CDR3 has 14 amino acids. CDR1 and CDR2 (germline): KGHDR, SFDVKD. The CDR3 loop is CATSDLTSNQPQHF.

V usage is TRBV7-2 and J usage is TRBJ2-1; the D gene TCRdb calls, TRBD1, cannot be checked with no DNA. Germline V gene data show CDR1 as SGHTA and CDR2 as FQGNSA. CDR3 length: 16 residues. Here the CDR3 reads CASSFSGGQPYNEQFF.

This chain connects TRBV9 to TRBJ2-3; as DNA is missing, the TRBD1 call by TCRdb cannot be tested. Germline CDR1 reads SGDLS; CDR2 reads YYNGEE. The CDR3 is 17 amino acids. The CDR3 spells CASSVAGTPSFTDTQYF.

The chain carries TRBV10-3 and TRBJ2-5; the D gene TCRdb calls, TRBD2, cannot be checked with no DNA. The CDR3 has 13 amino acids. Germline-derived CDR1 and CDR2 are ENHRY and SYGVKD. The CDR3 protein is CAISESGWAAQYF.

The V and J genes are TRBV27 and TRBJ2-2; TCRdb outputs TRBD1, but without DNA this stays unchecked. The germline gives CDR1 MNHEY, CDR2 SMNVEV (reference sequence). The CDR3 has 14 amino acids. CDR3 in amino acids: CASSLRGLPGELFF.

The rearrangement uses TRBV7-8 and TRBJ2-7; TCRdb designates TRBD2, a call that cannot be tested without DNA. The CDR3 runs 18 residues. Germline V lookup: CDR1 SGHVS, CDR2 FQNEAQ. The chain's CDR3 is CASSLVRAGGGSVYEQYF.

The rearrangement joins TRBV20-1 to TRBJ2-4; TCRdb selects TRBD2, and the lack of DNA leaves this call unchecked. The CDR3 spans 18 residues. CDR1 is DFQATT and CDR2 is SNEGSKA in the germline V gene (reference sequence). The CDR3 loop is CSARDRKRGVLAKNIQYF.

The CDR3 loop is CASSEAPPQELAEINEQFF. The V and J genes are TRBV6-1 and TRBJ2-1; the D call of TRBD2 rests on TCRdb alone, since no DNA is present to check it. The length of the CDR3 is 19 residues. From germline, CDR1 is MNHNS and CDR2 SASEGT.

This rearrangement joins TRBV14 to TRBJ2-1; there is no DNA to check the TCRdb D call of TRBD2. Per germline, CDR1 SGHDN and CDR2 FVKESK. The CDR3 contains 14 residues. The CDR3 here is CASSHPGTVNEQFF.

This chain links TRBV12-3 or TRBV12-4 with TRBJ1-3; TCRdb's assignment of TRBD1 cannot be checked, as there is no DNA. This CDR3 has 17 residues. The CDR3 sequence is CASSPYGRPGSGNTIYF.

The rearrangement links TRBV6-5 to TRBJ2-3; the D gene TCRdb calls, TRBD2, cannot be checked with no DNA. This CDR3 is built from 15 residues. Looked up from germline, CDR1 is MNHEY and CDR2 is SVGAGI. The CDR3 loop is CASSLLAASTDTQYF.

The chain links TRBV5-4 to TRBJ2-1; TCRdb selects TRBD1, and the lack of DNA leaves this call unchecked. Germline values: CDR1 SGHNT, CDR2 YYREEE (reference sequence). This CDR3 is 15 amino acids long. CDR3 sequence reads: CASSFTGQGYNEQFF.

This chain links TRBV12-5 with TRBJ2-5; TCRdb's D call of TRBD1 is untestable without DNA. CDR1 is LGHNT and CDR2 is FRNRAP in the germline V gene. The CDR3 has 13 residues. The CDR3 loop reads CASGEAGTETQYF. The entire variable domain, with the rest obtained from reference TRBV12-5 and TRBJ2-5, is as follows: DARVTQTPRHKVTEMGQEVTMRCQPILGHNTVFWYRQTMMQGLELLAYFRNRAPLDDSGMPKDRFSAEMPDATLATLKIQPSEPRDSAVYFCASGEAGTETQYFGPGTRLLVL.

The chain uses TRBV6-7 and TRBJ2-2; TCRdb picks TRBD1, but there is no DNA to check that call. TRBV6-7 falls under the ORF class, with uncertain function. The CDR3 extends over 16 amino acids. This chain's CDR3 is CASSHKGQGDTGELFF.

J is TRBJ1-2 and V is TRBV7-8; without DNA, the TCRdb call of TRBD1 cannot be checked. The CDR3 totals 15 residues. Germline loops: CDR1 SGHVS, CDR2 FQNEAQ. The CDR3 reads CASSRTPDSNYGYTF.